A single sample gave rise to the 32 T cell receptor beta chains below, sequenced in a study of T cell responses to AZD1222 COVID-19 vaccine. The method was immunoSEQ multiplex PCR; TCRdb's version includes in-frame clones alone and lacks a portion of them. The sample records about 100,000 clones, 80% to 90% being singletons. Sequenced material: peripheral blood, taken on day 0 of AZD1222 vaccination. These receptors all come from an adult in good health.

The V and J genes are TRBV6-5 and TRBJ2-1; the D is unclear. V was trimmed by 7 bases and J by 6 bases, leaving 13 bases between them. Germline CDR1 is MNHEY and CDR2 is SVGAGI. This CDR3 region has 13 residues. This CDR3 reads CASTLRLTNEQFF. Here the CDR3 DNA reads TGTGCCAGCACCCTCCGATTGACCAATGAGCAGTTCTTC.

V and J are TRBV2 and TRBJ1-5, with D tentatively TRBD1 (6 bases). The CDR3 is made up of 15 amino acids. Germline-derived CDR1 and CDR2 are SNHLY and FYNNEI. V lost 7 bases, J lost 1 base, and 14 bases lay in between. The CDR3 region has the DNA TGTGCCAGCACCAAGGACAGAAGGAGCAATCAGCCCCAGCATTTT. It specifies CASTKDRRSNQPQHF.

This chain uses TRBV6-2 or TRBV6-3 with TRBJ1-5; possible D gene TRBD1, 6 bases. V lost 2 bases to trimming and J lost 1 base, with 9 bases between them. This CDR3 region has 15 residues. The germline V gene encodes CDR1 MNHEY and CDR2 SVGEGT. As DNA, the CDR3 is TGTGCCAGCAGTTACGGGGGGGCGAGCAATCAGCCCCAGCATTTT. It specifies CASSYGGASNQPQHF.

The chain carries TRBV2 and TRBJ1-3; 9 nucleotides align to TRBD1. From germline, CDR1 is SNHLY and CDR2 FYNNEI. This CDR3 has 16 residues. V was clipped by 3 bases and J by 1 base; unmatched bases: 4. CDR3 nucleotide sequence: TGTGCCAGCAGTGATTTCGGGACAGGGTCTGGAAACACCATATATTTT. This sequence encodes CASSDFGTGSGNTIYF.

This sequence joins TRBV5-1 and TRBJ2-4, with D possibly being TRBD2 (6 bases). The germline V gene encodes CDR1 SGHRS and CDR2 YFSETQ. The CDR3 is 16 amino acids. V was clipped by 3 bases and J by 0 bases, with 13 bases between them. The CDR3 coding sequence is TGCGCCAGCAGCTGGGGACTCCTGGAAGCCAAAAACATTCAGTACTTC. It specifies CASSWGLLEAKNIQYF.

A word on this clone: The junction does not match germline at one end; this may be a read error. The rearrangement joins TRBV5-1 to TRBJ2-5, with TRBD2 matching over 7 bases. The CDR3 consists of 12 residues. Germline CDR1 is SGHRS and CDR2 is YFSETQ. The CDR3 spells CASSSSREGWDF. For the CDR3, the DNA is TGCGCCAGCAGCTCTAGTAGGGAGGGATGGGACTTC. The whole variable domain, remainder taken from reference TRBV5-1 and TRBJ2-5, is KAGVTQTPRYLIKTRGQQVTLSCSPISGHRSVSWYQQTPGQGLQFLFEYFSETQRNKGNFPGRFSGRQFSNSRSEMNVSTLELGDSALYLCASSSSREGWDFGPGTRLLVL.

The chain recombines TRBV27 with TRBJ2-7, with D perhaps TRBD1 (6 bases). Germline V lookup: CDR1 MNHEY, CDR2 SMNVEV (reference sequence). This CDR3 spans 12 amino acids. The V end lost 4 bases, the J end lost 5 bases, and 9 bases lay between the germline ends. For the CDR3, the DNA is TGTGCCAGCAGTTCTACAGGGCACGAGCAGTACTTC. The encoded protein is CASSSTGHEQYF.

The rearrangement uses TRBV14 and TRBJ1-6; D is possibly TRBD1 (6 bases). V lost 4 bases and J 9 bases, leaving 16 bases between the germline ends. Germline V lookup: CDR1 SGHDN, CDR2 FVKESK. This CDR3 has 15 amino acids. The CDR3 DNA follows: TGTGCCAGCAGCCCCCTAATGGGGGCAGCTTCACCCCTCCACTTT. This codes for CASSPLMGAASPLHF. Filled out from reference TRBV14 and TRBJ1-6, the complete variable domain reads EAGVTQFPSHSVIEKGQTVTLRCDPISGHDNLYWYRRVMGKEIKFLLHFVKESKQDESGMPNNRFLAERTGGTYSTLKVQPAELEDSGVYFCASSPLMGAASPLHFGNGTRLTVT.

The rearrangement uses TRBV11-2 and TRBJ2-1; a possible D gene is TRBD2 (5 bases). Trimming took 6 bases from V and 10 from J, leaving 25 bases between them. The CDR3 length is 16 residues. Looked up from germline, CDR1 is SGHAT and CDR2 is FQNNGV. CDR3 in amino acids: CASRTFRGMVMREQFF. The CDR3 DNA reads as TGTGCCAGCAGAACCTTCCGGGGTATGGTGATGCGGGAGCAGTTCTTC. The full variable domain, its missing parts supplied by reference TRBV11-2 and TRBJ2-1, is EAGVAQSPRYKIIEKRQSVAFWCNPISGHATLYWYQQILGQGPKLLIQFQNNGVVDDSQLPKDRFSAERLKGVDSTLKIQPAKLEDSAVYLCASRTFRGMVMREQFFGPGTRLTVL.

V and J are TRBV7-9 and TRBJ2-3, with 7 bases matching TRBD1. The J segment lost 1 base and the V segment lost 6 bases, leaving 1 base of the junction unmatched. Germline assignment: CDR1 SEHNR and CDR2 FQNEAQ (reference sequence). This CDR3 is 13 amino acids long. CDR3 sequence: CASRGQGTDTQYF. Written as DNA, the CDR3 is TGTGCCAGCAGAGGACAGGGCACAGATACGCAGTATTTT.

V and J are TRBV7-2 and TRBJ1-2; 7 nucleotides line up with TRBD1. The CDR3 has 13 amino acids. Trimming took 5 bases from V and 5 from J; bases not matched to a gene: 5. The germline V gene has CDR1 SGHTA and CDR2 FQGNSA. DNA of the CDR3: TGTGCCAGCAGCGCACGACAGGGATATGGCTACACCTTC. It is translated as CASSARQGYGYTF.

The chain couples TRBV25-1 to TRBJ2-7, with a tentative D call TRBD1 (5 bases). Germline V gene sequence: CDR1 MGHDK, CDR2 SYGVNS. V was cut by 3 bases and J by 5 bases, with 8 bases left in between. This CDR3 spans 12 amino acids. CDR3 amino acids: CASSEQGDEQYF. CDR3 in DNA: TGTGCCAGCAGTGAGCAGGGCGACGAGCAGTACTTC.

The chain joins TRBV3-1 (or the pseudogene TRBV3-2) to TRBJ1-1; D not certain. V lost 1 base and J 1 base, leaving 4 bases between the germline ends. This CDR3 comprises 13 residues. Germline V gene lookup returns CDR1 LGHDT and CDR2 YNNKEL (reference sequence). The CDR3 DNA reads as TGTGCCAGCAGCCAAGGCCGGAACACTGAAGCTTTCTTT. Protein product: CASSQGRNTEAFF.

J is TRBJ1-5 and V is TRBV4-2; D is uncertain. The germline CDR1 and CDR2 sequences are LGHNA and YNFKEQ. The CDR3 spans 15 residues. V lost 0 bases and J lost 2, with 8 bases in between. CDR3 amino acids: CASSQDFSGNQPQHF. DNA of the CDR3: TGTGCCAGCAGCCAAGATTTTTCCGGCAATCAGCCCCAGCATTTT.

This clone showed up just a few times. The V gene is TRBV6-6, the J gene TRBJ1-1; D is possibly TRBD1 (5 bases). Looked up from germline, CDR1 is MNHNY and CDR2 is SVGAGI (reference sequence). Deletions cut 2 bases from V and 4 bases from J, with 14 bases between. The CDR3 contains 15 residues. CDR3 coding DNA: TGTGCCAGCAGTTACGGGACCCAGGGAGGCACTGAAGCTTTCTTT. Its translation is CASSYGTQGGTEAFF.

The J gene is TRBJ1-4, the V gene TRBV27, with D perhaps matching TRBD1 (6 bases). Germline CDR1 and CDR2: MNHEY and SMNVEV (reference sequence). V lost 2 bases to trimming and J lost 8 bases, with 9 bases between them. This CDR3 has 13 residues. For the CDR3, the DNA is TGTGCCAGCAGTTTAAGGGGGGAGGAAAAACTGTTTTTT. It is translated as CASSLRGEEKLFF.

This clone was detected once. The chain is built from TRBV2 and TRBJ1-1; D is possibly TRBD1 (5 bases). The CDR3 is 13 residues long. The germline gives CDR1 SNHLY, CDR2 FYNNEI. The V end was cut by 6 bases, the J end by 1 base, with 9 bases between. CDR3 sequence reads: CASRDDRNTEAFF. The CDR3 DNA follows: TGTGCCAGCAGGGACGACAGGAACACTGAAGCTTTCTTT.

The chain has TRBV12-3 or TRBV12-4 and TRBJ1-1; weak D call: TRBD1 (5 bases). The CDR3 contains 11 residues. Trimming took 3 bases from V and 10 from J, leaving 9 bases between them. CDR3 residues: CASSLQGLAFF. The CDR3 nucleotides read TGTGCCAGCAGTTTGCAGGGTCTAGCTTTCTTT.

The V call is TRBV29-1, the J call TRBJ1-1; D gene ambiguous. CDR1 SQVTM and CDR2 ANQGSEA come from the germline V gene. This CDR3 is built from 12 residues. Trimming took off 4 bases at V and 2 bases at J, with 8 bases between the two ends. CDR3 DNA sequence: TGCAGCGTTGTGACCTTCAACACTGAAGCTTTCTTT. Amino acid sequence: CSVVTFNTEAFF.

V is TRBV5-4 and J is TRBJ2-7; 9 bases fit TRBD1. This CDR3 contains 16 residues. Germline trimming cut 0 bases from V and 5 bases from J; bases unmatched to any gene: 9. The V gene's germline CDR1 is SGHNT and CDR2 YYREEE (reference sequence). Here the CDR3 DNA reads TGTGCCAGCAGCTTGGGGGTGGGACAGGGCGATCACGAGCAGTACTTC. It encodes CASSLGVGQGDHEQYF.

This chain's CDR3 is CASSFPTSGGAQSLIEQYF. The CDR3 nucleotides read TGTGCCAGCAGCTTCCCGACTAGCGGGGGGGCCCAATCTCTGATCGAGCAGTACTTC. This chain links TRBV11-2 with TRBJ2-7; 14 positions match TRBD2. The CDR3 totals 19 residues. J was trimmed by 6 bases and V by 3 bases; bases with no gene match: 16. CDR1 is SGHAT, CDR2 FQNNGV, per germline.

The gene calls are TRBV6-5 and TRBJ1-6; D remains unclear. V gave up 4 bases and J gave up 14 bases, with 15 bases separating them. CDR1 is MNHEY and CDR2 is SVGAGI in the germline V gene. CDR3 length: 13 residues. The CDR3 DNA reads TGTGCCAGCAGTTCCGGACCGGGTGTAACCCTCCACTTT. Its translation is CASSSGPGVTLHF.

The chain combines TRBV4-3 with TRBJ1-3; D remains ambiguous. Germline V gene lookup returns CDR1 LGHNA and CDR2 YSLEER. There are 15 residues in the CDR3. Trimming stripped 1 base from V and 1 base from J, with 8 bases between. CDR3 coding DNA: TGCGCCAGCAGCCAAGGGCGGGGTTCTGGAAACACCATATATTTT. It translates to CASSQGRGSGNTIYF.

This clone was seen a few times. The chain is built from TRBV6-4 and TRBJ1-5; no reliable D call. The CDR3 length is 16 residues. CDR1 and CDR2 from the germline V gene are MRHNA and SNTAGT. V was trimmed by 7 bases and J by 6 bases, leaving 22 bases between them. The CDR3 sequence is CASIFHHCSSSQPQHF. The CDR3 bases are TGTGCCAGCATTTTCCACCACTGCAGTTCTTCTCAGCCCCAGCATTTT.

This rearrangement joins TRBV7-9 to TRBJ2-2; no reliable D call. The V end lost 4 bases, the J end lost 6 bases, and 18 bases lay between the germline ends. Germline-derived CDR1 and CDR2 are SEHNR and FQNEAQ (reference sequence). The CDR3 is 16 residues long. CDR3 residues: CASSWPGSVWAGELFF. The CDR3 DNA sequence: TGTGCCAGCAGCTGGCCCGGGTCGGTTTGGGCCGGGGAGCTGTTTTTT. Looking up the rest from reference TRBV7-9 and TRBJ2-2 gives the full variable domain: DTGVSQNPRHKITKRGQNVTFRCDPISEHNRLYWYRQTLGQGPEFLTYFQNEAQLEKSRLLSDRFSAERPKGSFSTLEIQRTEQGDSAMYLCASSWPGSVWAGELFFGEGSRLTVL.

This clone came up a few times. The chain carries TRBV9 and TRBJ1-5; tentatively, D is TRBD1 (6 bases). CDR3 length: 17 residues. Germline CDR1 reads SGDLS; CDR2 reads YYNGEE. Deletions cut 0 bases from V and 3 bases from J, with 16 bases between. DNA of the CDR3: TGTGCCAGCAGCGTAGGAGATTTGAGGACAGACAATCAGCCCCAGCATTTT. Amino acids: CASSVGDLRTDNQPQHF.

The V and J genes are TRBV7-6 and TRBJ2-7; D may be TRBD2 (5 bases). The CDR3 length is 15 residues. Trimming took off 2 bases at V and 6 bases at J, with 17 bases between the two ends. The germline V gene encodes CDR1 SGHVS and CDR2 FNYEAQ. CDR3 region: CASSLSPGKDIEQYF. CDR3 bases: TGTGCCAGCAGCTTATCCCCCGGGAAAGATATCGAGCAGTACTTC.

The gene calls are TRBV10-3 and TRBJ2-7; a weak D match, TRBD1 (6 bases). The CDR3 covers 15 residues. V was clipped by 3 bases and J by 1 base, with 13 bases between them. Germline CDR1 reads ENHRY; CDR2 reads SYGVKD. CDR3 loop: CAISDSPTGSYEQYF. The CDR3 DNA reads TGTGCCATCAGTGATTCTCCGACAGGTTCCTACGAGCAGTACTTC.

This sequence joins TRBV9 and TRBJ1-2, with D unresolved. The germline V gene encodes CDR1 SGDLS and CDR2 YYNGEE. V was clipped by 0 bases and J by 4 bases, with 7 bases between them. The CDR3 is made up of 13 amino acids. CDR3 region: CASSVGESYGYTF. CDR3 nucleotide sequence: TGTGCCAGCAGCGTAGGTGAAAGCTATGGCTACACCTTC.

The chain links TRBV30 to TRBJ2-4; 10 bases agree with TRBD2. The V and J ends lost 1 base and 8 bases, in that order; junction bases with no gene match: 5. The CDR3 runs 14 residues. The germline CDR1 and CDR2 sequences are GTSNPN and SVGIG (reference sequence). The CDR3 reads CAWSEIAGGYIQYF. CDR3 coding DNA: TGTGCCTGGAGTGAAATAGCGGGAGGTTACATTCAGTACTTC. The whole variable domain, remainder taken from reference TRBV30 and TRBJ2-4, is SQTIHQWPATLVQPVGSPLSLECTVEGTSNPNLYWYRQAAGRGLQLLFYSVGIGQISSEVPQNLSASRPQDRQFILSSKKLLLSDSGFYLCAWSEIAGGYIQYFGAGTRLSVL.

In its sample, this clone was seen once. The chain is built from TRBV9 and TRBJ2-2, with D tentatively TRBD2 (6 bases). Trimming removed 2 bases at V and 5 bases at J, with 13 bases between. Germline loops: CDR1 SGDLS, CDR2 YYNGEE. The CDR3 is 15 residues long. The DNA of the CDR3 is TGTGCCAGCAGCGTTTCGGGAGTTGAAACCGGGGAGCTGTTTTTT. This encodes CASSVSGVETGELFF.

The V call is TRBV30, the J call TRBJ1-1; tentatively, D is TRBD1 (5 bases). V was clipped by 1 base and J by 10 bases, with 16 bases between them. CDR3 length equals 13 residues. Germline V gene lookup returns CDR1 GTSNPN and CDR2 SVGIG (reference sequence). Written as DNA, the CDR3 is TGTGCCTGGAGTGAGCCGGGACGCGTCTTAGCTTTCTTT. Its protein is CAWSEPGRVLAFF.